Sequencing of this TCR beta chain was carried out in a study of beta chain features in type 1 diabetes. Only a few counts were recorded for this clone. The germline gives CDR1 SNHLY, CDR2 FYNNEI. The V end lost 5 bases, the J end lost 4 bases, and 12 bases lay between the germline ends. The CDR3 has 14 residues. The sequenced template was cDNA made from the entire isolated RNA. Sequenced by immunoSEQ multiplex PCR; TCRdb stores in-frame clones only, minus some. The sample comprises under 900,000 clones, 15% to 20% of which are singletons, and 0.02% to 0.025% rests with the top ten. This sequence was found in a woman younger than 35 in good health. The sample comprised naive CD4+ T cells from blood. The chain is built from TRBV2 and TRBJ1-5; D gene unclear. The CDR3 region has the DNA TGTGCCAGCAGTTCCTTGCAGGCTAATCAGCCCCAGCATTTT. It encodes CASSSLQANQPQHF.